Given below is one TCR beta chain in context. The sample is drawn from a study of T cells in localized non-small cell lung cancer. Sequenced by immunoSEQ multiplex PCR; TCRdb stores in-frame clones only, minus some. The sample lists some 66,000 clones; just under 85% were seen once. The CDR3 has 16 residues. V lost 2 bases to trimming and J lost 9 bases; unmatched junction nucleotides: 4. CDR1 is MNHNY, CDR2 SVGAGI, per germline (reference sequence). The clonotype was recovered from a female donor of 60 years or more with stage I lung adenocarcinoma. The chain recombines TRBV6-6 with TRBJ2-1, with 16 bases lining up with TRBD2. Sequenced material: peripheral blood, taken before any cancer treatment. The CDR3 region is CASSYGTSGRVAEQFF. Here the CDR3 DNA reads TGTGCCAGCAGTTACGGGACTAGCGGGAGGGTGGCTGAGCAGTTCTTC.